This TCR beta chain came from a study of T cells in Graves' hyperthyroidism and ophthalmopathy. The PBMCs had their origin in 10 ml of fresh peripheral blood. It was RNA transcripts that yielded the amplified TCR beta CDR3 regions. HTBI primers were the set used in a first-round RT-PCR of the TCR CDR3. TCRdb re-called the multiplex PCR reads through MiXCR, storing one row per CDR3 protein. The sample holds around 540,000 distinct CDR3 sequences; 15% to 20% are singletons and the top ten take over 25%. The germline gives CDR1 MNHEY, CDR2 SMNVEV (reference sequence). Losses at the gene ends were 6 bases for V and 6 bases for J; bases not matched to a gene: 17. CDR3 length: 17 residues.

What was sequenced was blood. The source of this sequence is a woman aged 30 to 39 with Graves' ophthalmopathy. The gene calls are TRBV27 and TRBJ1-5; 7 positions agree with TRBD1. CDR3: CASRKEQGQVLGQPQHF. In DNA, the CDR3 is TGTGCCAGCAGGAAAGAACAAGGACAGGTGCTAGGTCAGCCCCAGCATTTT.